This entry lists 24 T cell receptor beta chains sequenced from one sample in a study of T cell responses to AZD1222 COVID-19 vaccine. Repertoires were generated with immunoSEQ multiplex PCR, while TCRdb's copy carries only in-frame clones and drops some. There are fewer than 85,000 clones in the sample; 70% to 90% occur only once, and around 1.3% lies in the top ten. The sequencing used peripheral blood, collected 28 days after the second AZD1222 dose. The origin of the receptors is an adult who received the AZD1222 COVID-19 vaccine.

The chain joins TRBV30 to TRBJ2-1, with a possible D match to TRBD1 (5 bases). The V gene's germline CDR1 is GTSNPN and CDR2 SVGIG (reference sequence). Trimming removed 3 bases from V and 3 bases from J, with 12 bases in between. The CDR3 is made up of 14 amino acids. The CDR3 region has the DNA TGTGCCTGGAGCAGGGCCTTGGGCTACAATGAGCAGTTCTTC. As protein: CAWSRALGYNEQFF.

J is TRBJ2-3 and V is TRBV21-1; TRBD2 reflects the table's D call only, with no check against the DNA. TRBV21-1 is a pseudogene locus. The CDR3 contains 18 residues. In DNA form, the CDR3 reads TGTGCCAGCAGCACACGACTAGGGACTAGCGGTTGGGCAGATACGCAGTATTTT. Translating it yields CASSTRLGTSGWADTQYF.

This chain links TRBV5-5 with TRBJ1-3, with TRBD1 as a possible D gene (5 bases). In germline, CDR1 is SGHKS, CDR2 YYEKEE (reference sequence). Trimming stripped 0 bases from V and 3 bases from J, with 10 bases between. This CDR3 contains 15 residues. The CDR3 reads CASSLDPGSGNTIYF. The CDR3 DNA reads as TGTGCCAGCAGCTTGGACCCAGGGAGTGGAAACACCATATATTTT.

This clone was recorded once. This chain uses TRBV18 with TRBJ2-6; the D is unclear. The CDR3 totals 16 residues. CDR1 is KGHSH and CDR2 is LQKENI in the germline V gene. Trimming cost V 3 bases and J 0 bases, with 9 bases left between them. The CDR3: CASSPLSDSGANVLTF. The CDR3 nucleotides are TGTGCCAGCTCACCCCTCTCTGACTCTGGGGCCAACGTCCTGACTTTC.

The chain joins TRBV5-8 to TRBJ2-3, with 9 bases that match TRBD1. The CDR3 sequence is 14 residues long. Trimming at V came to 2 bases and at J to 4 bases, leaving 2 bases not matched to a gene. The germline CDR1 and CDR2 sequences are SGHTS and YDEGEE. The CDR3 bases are TGTGCCAGCAGCTTTGACAGGGGGGCAGATACGCAGTATTTT. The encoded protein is CASSFDRGADTQYF.

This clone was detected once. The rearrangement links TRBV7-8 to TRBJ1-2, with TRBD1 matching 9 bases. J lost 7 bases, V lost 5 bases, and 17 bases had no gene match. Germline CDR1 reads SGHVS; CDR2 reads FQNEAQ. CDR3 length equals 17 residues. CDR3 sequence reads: CASSPNLRTTGGSGYTF. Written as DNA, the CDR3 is TGTGCCAGCAGCCCGAACCTCAGAACCACAGGGGGCTCTGGCTACACCTTC.

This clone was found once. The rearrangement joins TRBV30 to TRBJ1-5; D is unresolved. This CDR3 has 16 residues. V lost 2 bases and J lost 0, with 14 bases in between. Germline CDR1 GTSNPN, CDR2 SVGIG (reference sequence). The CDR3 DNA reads TGTGCCTGGAGTCCCGGGTACCTGTATAGCAATCAGCCCCAGCATTTT. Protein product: CAWSPGYLYSNQPQHF.

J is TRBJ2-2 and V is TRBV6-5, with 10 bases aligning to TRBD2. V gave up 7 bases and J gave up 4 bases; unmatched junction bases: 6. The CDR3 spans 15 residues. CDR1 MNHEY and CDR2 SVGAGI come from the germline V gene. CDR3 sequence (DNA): TGTGCCAGCACTAATAGCGGGAGGCCCACCGGGGAGCTGTTTTTT. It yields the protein CASTNSGRPTGELFF.

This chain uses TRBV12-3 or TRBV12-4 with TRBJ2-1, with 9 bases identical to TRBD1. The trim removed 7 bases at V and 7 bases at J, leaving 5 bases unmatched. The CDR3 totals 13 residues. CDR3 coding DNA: TGTGCCAGCATAATGACAGGGGGAAATGAGCAGTTCTTC. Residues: CASIMTGGNEQFF.

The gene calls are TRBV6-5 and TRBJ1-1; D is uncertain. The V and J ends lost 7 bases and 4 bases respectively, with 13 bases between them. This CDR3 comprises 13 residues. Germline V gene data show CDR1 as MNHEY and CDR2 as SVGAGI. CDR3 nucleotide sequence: TGTGCCAGCACTCGGATACGGAGCACTGAAGCTTTCTTT. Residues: CASTRIRSTEAFF.

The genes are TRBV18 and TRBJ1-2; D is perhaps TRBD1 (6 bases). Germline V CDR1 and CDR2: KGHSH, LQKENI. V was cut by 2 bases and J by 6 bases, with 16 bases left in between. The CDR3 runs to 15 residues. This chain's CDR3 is CASSPAQGSYDGYTF. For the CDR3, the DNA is TGTGCCAGCTCACCAGCCCAGGGGAGTTATGATGGCTACACCTTC.

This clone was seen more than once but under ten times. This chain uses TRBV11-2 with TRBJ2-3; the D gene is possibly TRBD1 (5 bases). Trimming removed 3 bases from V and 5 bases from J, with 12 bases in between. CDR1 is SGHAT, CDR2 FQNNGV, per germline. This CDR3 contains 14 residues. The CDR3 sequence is CASSFSLQGDTQYF. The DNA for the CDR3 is TGTGCCAGCAGCTTTAGTCTTCAGGGAGATACGCAGTATTTT. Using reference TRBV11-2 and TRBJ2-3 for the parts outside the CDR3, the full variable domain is EAGVAQSPRYKIIEKRQSVAFWCNPISGHATLYWYQQILGQGPKLLIQFQNNGVVDDSQLPKDRFSAERLKGVDSTLKIQPAKLEDSAVYLCASSFSLQGDTQYFGPGTRLTVL.

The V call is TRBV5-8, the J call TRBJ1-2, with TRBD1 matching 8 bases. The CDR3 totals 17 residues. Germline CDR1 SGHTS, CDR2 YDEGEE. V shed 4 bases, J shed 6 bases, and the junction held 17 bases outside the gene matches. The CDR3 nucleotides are TGTGCCAGCAGCCCTGGGTTCGTAACCCAGGGGGCCCATGGCTACACCTTC. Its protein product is CASSPGFVTQGAHGYTF.

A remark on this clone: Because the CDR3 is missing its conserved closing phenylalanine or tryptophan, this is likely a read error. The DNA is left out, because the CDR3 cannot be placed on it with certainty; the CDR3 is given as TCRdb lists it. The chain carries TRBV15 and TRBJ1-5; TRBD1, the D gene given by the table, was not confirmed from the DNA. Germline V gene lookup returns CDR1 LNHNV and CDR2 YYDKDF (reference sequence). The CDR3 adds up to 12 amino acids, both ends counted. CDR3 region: CATSQDRGLLRV.

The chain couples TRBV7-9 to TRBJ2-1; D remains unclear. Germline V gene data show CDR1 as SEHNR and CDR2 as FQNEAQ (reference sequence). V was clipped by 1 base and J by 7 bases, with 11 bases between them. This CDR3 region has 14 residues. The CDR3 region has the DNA TGTGCCAGCAGCTTAGAGATTCGCGCTAATGAGCAGTTCTTC. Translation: CASSLEIRANEQFF.

The CDR3 sequence: CAWGGDYNSPLHF. The CDR3 nucleotides read TGTGCCTGGGGGGGCGACTATAATTCACCCCTCCACTTT. The genes are TRBV30 and TRBJ1-6, with D perhaps TRBD1 (6 bases). The CDR3 length is 13 residues. Germline V gives CDR1 GTSNPN, CDR2 SVGIG (reference sequence). V dropped 5 bases and J dropped 3 bases, with 8 bases sitting between them.

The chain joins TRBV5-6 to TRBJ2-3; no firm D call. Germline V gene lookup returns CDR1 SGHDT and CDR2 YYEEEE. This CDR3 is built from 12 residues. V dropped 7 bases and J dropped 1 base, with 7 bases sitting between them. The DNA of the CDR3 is TGTGCCAGCGATAGAGGCACAGATACGCAGTATTTT. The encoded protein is CASDRGTDTQYF.

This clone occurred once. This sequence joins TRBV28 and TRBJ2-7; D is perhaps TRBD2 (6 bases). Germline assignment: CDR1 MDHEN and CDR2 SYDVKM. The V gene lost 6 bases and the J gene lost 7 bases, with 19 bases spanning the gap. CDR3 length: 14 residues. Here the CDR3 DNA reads TGTGCCAGCAGGCCCTCTATCGGGGGTAGGGAGCAGTACTTC. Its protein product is CASRPSIGGREQYF.

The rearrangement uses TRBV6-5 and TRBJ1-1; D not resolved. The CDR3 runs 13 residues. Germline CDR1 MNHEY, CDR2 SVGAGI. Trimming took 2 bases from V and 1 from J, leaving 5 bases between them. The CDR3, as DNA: TGTGCCAGCAGTTACAGAAAGAACACTGAAGCTTTCTTT. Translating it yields CASSYRKNTEAFF.

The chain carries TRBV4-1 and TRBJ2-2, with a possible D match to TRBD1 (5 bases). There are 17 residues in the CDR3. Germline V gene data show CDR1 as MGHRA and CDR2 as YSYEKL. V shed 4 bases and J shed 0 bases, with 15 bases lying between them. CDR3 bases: TGCGCCAGCAGCCCCGGACAAGCTCGGTCGAACACCGGGGAGCTGTTTTTT. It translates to CASSPGQARSNTGELFF.

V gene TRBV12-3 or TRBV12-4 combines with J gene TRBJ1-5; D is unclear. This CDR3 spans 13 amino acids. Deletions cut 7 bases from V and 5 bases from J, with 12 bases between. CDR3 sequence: CASTFRRDQPQHF. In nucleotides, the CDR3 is TGTGCCAGCACCTTCCGCCGAGATCAGCCCCAGCATTTT.

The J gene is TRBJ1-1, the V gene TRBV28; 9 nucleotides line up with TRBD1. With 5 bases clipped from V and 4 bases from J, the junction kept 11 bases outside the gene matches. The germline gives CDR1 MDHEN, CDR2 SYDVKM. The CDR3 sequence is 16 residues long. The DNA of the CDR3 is TGTGCCAGCAGTCTCTACAGGGGGCAAAGAGGCACTGAAGCTTTCTTT. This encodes CASSLYRGQRGTEAFF.

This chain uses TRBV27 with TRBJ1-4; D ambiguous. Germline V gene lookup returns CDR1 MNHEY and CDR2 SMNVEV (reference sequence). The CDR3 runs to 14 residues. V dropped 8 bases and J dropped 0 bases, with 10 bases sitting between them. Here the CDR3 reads CASAWQSTNEKLFF. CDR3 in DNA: TGTGCCAGCGCCTGGCAGTCAACTAATGAAAAACTGTTTTTT. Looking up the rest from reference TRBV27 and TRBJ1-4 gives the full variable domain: EAQVTQNPRYLITVTGKKLTVTCSQNMNHEYMSWYRQDPGLGLRQIYYSMNVEVTDKGDVPEGYKVSRKEKRNFPLILESPSPNQTSLYFCASAWQSTNEKLFFGSGTQLSVL.

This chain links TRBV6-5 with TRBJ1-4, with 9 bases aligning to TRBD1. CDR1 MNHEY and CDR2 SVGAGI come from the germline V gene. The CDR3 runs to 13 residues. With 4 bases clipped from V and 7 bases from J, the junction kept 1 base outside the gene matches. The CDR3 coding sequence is TGTGCCAGCAGTTCGGACAGGGGTGAAAAACTGTTTTTT. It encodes CASSSDRGEKLFF.